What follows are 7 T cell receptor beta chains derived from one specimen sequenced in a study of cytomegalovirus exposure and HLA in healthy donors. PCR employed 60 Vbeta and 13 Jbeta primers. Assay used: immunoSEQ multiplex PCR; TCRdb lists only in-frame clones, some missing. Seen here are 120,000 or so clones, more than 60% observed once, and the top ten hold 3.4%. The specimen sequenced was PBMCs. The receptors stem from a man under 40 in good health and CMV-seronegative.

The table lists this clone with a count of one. The CDR3: CASSLSPGQDEQYF. The CDR3 coding sequence is TGTGCCAGCAGCTTGTCCCCTGGGCAGGACGAGCAGTACTTC. This chain connects TRBV7-2 to TRBJ2-7, with no clear D. This CDR3 has 14 residues. Germline CDR1 and CDR2: SGHTA and FQGNSA. Trimming removed 3 bases at V and 5 bases at J, with 14 bases between.

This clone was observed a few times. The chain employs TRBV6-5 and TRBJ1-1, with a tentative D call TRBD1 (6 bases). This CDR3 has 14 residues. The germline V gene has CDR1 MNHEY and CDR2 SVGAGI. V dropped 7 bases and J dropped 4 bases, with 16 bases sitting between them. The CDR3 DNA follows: TGTGCCAGCACCACAAGGGGGAGAGTCACTGAAGCTTTCTTT. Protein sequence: CASTTRGRVTEAFF.

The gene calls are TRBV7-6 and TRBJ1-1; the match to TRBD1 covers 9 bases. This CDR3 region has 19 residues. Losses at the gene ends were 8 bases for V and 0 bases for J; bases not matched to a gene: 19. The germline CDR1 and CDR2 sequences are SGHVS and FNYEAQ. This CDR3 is CASSPVYSGQGYLNTEAFF. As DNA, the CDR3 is TGTGCCAGCTCCCCCGTTTACTCGGGACAGGGTTATCTGAACACTGAAGCTTTCTTT.

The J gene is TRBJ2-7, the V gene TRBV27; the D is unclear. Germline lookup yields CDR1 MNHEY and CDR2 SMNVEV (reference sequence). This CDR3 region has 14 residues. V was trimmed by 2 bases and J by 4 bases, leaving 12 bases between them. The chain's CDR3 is CASSLLPLGYEQYF. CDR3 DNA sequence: TGTGCCAGCAGTTTACTCCCGCTAGGATACGAGCAGTACTTC.

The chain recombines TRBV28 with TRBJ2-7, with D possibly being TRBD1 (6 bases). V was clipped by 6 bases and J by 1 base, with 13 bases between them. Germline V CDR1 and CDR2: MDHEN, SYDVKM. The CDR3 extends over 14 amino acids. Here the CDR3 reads CASSNRVSSYEQYF. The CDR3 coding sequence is TGTGCCAGCAGCAACAGGGTCTCGTCCTACGAGCAGTACTTC.

The CDR3 DNA reads as TGCGCCAGCAGCCCAATCAGGGGCCCGAACACCGGGGAGCTGTTTTTT. Protein: CASSPIRGPNTGELFF. The chain joins TRBV4-1 to TRBJ2-2; D perhaps matches TRBD1 (6 bases). Per germline, CDR1 MGHRA and CDR2 YSYEKL. This CDR3 contains 16 residues. V was trimmed by 4 bases and J by 0 bases, leaving 12 bases between them.

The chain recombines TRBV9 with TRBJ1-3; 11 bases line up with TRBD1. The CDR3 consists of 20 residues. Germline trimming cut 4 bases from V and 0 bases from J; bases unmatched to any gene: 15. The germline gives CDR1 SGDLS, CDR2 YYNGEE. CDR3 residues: CASSLLPGQGGLSSGNTIYF. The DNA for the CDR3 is TGTGCCAGCAGCCTTTTACCGGGACAGGGGGGCCTGAGCTCTGGAAACACCATATATTTT.